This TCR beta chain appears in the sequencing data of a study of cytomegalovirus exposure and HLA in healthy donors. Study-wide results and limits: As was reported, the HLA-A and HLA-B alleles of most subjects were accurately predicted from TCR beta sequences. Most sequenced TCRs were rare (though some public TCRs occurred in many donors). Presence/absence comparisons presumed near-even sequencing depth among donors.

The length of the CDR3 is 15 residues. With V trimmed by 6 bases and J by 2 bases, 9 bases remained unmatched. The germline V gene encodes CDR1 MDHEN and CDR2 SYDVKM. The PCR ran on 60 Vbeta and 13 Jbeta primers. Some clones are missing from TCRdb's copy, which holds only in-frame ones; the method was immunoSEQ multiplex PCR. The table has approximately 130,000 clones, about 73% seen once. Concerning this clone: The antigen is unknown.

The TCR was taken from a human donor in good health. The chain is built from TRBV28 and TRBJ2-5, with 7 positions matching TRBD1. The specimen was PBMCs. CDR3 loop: CASRTQTGLQETQYF. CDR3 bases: TGTGCCAGCAGAACCCAGACAGGGCTACAAGAGACCCAGTACTTC.